What follows describes a single T cell receptor beta chain. Germline CDR1 reads LNHNV; CDR2 reads YYDKDF (reference sequence). The CDR3 length is 16 residues. Trimming stripped 0 bases from V and 7 bases from J, with 19 bases between. The entry originates in a study of blood T cell repertoires in COVID-19. Study in general: In each case, the material was cDNA or gDNA derived from T cells, B-cell-depleted T cells, or PBMCs.

In the original processing: Nucleated cell counts were estimated from reference gene primer amplification. Measured with immunoSEQ multiplex PCR; TCRdb has only the in-frame clones, and not every one. The D gene and trimming were derived from the DNA, and the V and J assignments and clone size from that table. The sample includes about 170,000 clones, less than 85% of them seen just once. Sequenced input: peripheral blood. The chain recombines TRBV15 with TRBJ2-7; tentative D call: TRBD1 (5 bases). The sequence came from a woman between 35 and 50 years old with COVID-19, enrolled during active disease. The CDR3 coding sequence is TGTGCCACCAGCAGAGATCATCCCCAGGACCAGGGTGAGCAGTACTTC. Translating gives CATSRDHPQDQGEQYF.